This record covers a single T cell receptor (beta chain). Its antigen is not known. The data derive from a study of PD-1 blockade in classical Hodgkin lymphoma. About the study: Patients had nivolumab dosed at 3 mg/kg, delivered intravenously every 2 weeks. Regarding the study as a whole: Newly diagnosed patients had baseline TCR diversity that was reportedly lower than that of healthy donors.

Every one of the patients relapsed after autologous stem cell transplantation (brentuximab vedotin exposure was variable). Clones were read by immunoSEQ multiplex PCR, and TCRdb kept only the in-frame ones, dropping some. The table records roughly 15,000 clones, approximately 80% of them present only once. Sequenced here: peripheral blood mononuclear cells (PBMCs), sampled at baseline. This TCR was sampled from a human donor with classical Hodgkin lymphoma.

The CDR3 is CASSPFPKGGSTDTQYF. The CDR3 nucleotides are TGTGCCAGCAGCCCCTTCCCAAAGGGGGGGAGCACAGATACGCAGTATTTT. V gene TRBV7-2 combines with J gene TRBJ2-3, with TRBD2 as a possible D gene (7 bases). With 5 bases removed from V and 0 bases from J, the gap between germline ends came to 18 bases. Germline CDR1 is SGHTA and CDR2 is FQGNSA. The CDR3 loop spans 17 amino acids.